This is a list of T cell receptor beta chains from one sample in a study of T-cell reconstitution after alpha-beta-depleted transplantation in children. TCRdb passed the PCR reads through MiXCR, listing each CDR3 protein once. The sample shows about 250,000 distinct CDR3 sequences, about 24% of them seen only once. Source: PBMCs, mostly from graft donor cells, taken 360 days after TCRalphabeta/CD19-depleted stem cell transplant. Receptors were obtained from a female patient between 2 and 15 years old who had a stem cell transplant for congenital amegakaryocytic thrombocytopenia, so the T cells may come from the graft donor. CDR3s include the opening cysteine and the closing phenylalanine or tryptophan. A D gene is named only where the DNA matches it firmly. Clone size appears in some rows only: once, few, many, or a class for an expanded clone.

v_call: TRBV27
d_call: TRBD1
j_call: TRBJ2-7
clone_size: NA
cdr3_nt: TGTGCCAGCAGTCAGGGGGCTAGAGACTACGAGCAGTACTTC
cdr3_aa: CASSQGARDYEQYF

v_call: TRBV6-5
d_call: NA
j_call: TRBJ1-1
clone_size: NA
cdr3_nt: TGTGCCAGCAGTTACTCACGGCCGGAACTCGGGGAAGCTTTCTTT
cdr3_aa: CASSYSRPELGEAFF

v_call: TRBV14
d_call: NA
j_call: TRBJ2-1
clone_size: NA
cdr3_nt: TGTGCCAGCAGCCAAGATCGAGGGATTTTTTACAATGAGCAGTTCTTC
cdr3_aa: CASSQDRGIFYNEQFF

v_call: TRBV24-1
d_call: TRBD1
j_call: TRBJ2-1
clone_size: few
cdr3_nt: TGTGCCACCAGTGAATATGGACAGGCACATGAGCAGTTCTTC
cdr3_aa: CATSEYGQAHEQFF

v_call: TRBV5-6
d_call: NA
j_call: TRBJ2-7
clone_size: NA
cdr3_nt: TGTGCCAGCAGCTTGTTTTCGTTTGGGTCCTACGAGCAGTACTTC
cdr3_aa: CASSLFSFGSYEQYF

v_call: TRBV6-5
d_call: NA
j_call: TRBJ2-7
clone_size: few
cdr3_nt: TGTGCCAGCAGTTACCCACGGGACGGGTACGAGCAGTACTTC
cdr3_aa: CASSYPRDGYEQYF

v_call: TRBV4-1
d_call: TRBD2
j_call: TRBJ2-1
clone_size: NA
cdr3_nt: TGCGCCAGCAGCCAAGTTCTCAGCGGGGGGGCCCCGTTCTTC
cdr3_aa: CASSQVLSGGAPFF

v_call: TRBV6-5
d_call: TRBD1
j_call: TRBJ2-4
clone_size: few
cdr3_nt: TGTGCCAGCAGTTTTATTGGACAGGGTGACATTCAGTACTTC
cdr3_aa: CASSFIGQGDIQYF

v_call: TRBV19
d_call: TRBD2
j_call: TRBJ2-1
clone_size: NA
cdr3_nt: TGTGCCAGTAGTATCTCAAATAGCGGGAGCTTGGATGAGCAGTTCTTC
cdr3_aa: CASSISNSGSLDEQFF

v_call: TRBV28
d_call: NA
j_call: TRBJ1-5
clone_size: NA
cdr3_nt: TGTGCCAGCTGCCTCCCGGGGAGCAATCAGCCCCAGCATTTT
cdr3_aa: CASCLPGSNQPQHF

v_call: TRBV4-1
d_call: NA
j_call: TRBJ2-5
clone_size: many
cdr3_nt: TGCGCCAGCAGCCAAGAGCGACCAGAAGAGACCCAGTACTTC
cdr3_aa: CASSQERPEETQYF

v_call: TRBV6-2/TRBV6-3
d_call: NA
j_call: TRBJ2-1
clone_size: NA
cdr3_nt: TGTGCCAGCAGTTTATTTCGAACAGGGGGGGGAAATGAGCAGTTCTTC
cdr3_aa: CASSLFRTGGGNEQFF

v_call: TRBV7-3
d_call: TRBD1
j_call: TRBJ1-5
clone_size: NA
cdr3_nt: TGTGCCATCAGCTTTCGCGATGGGGACAGGTCTGAGCAGCCCCAGCATTTT
cdr3_aa: CAISFRDGDRSEQPQHF

v_call: TRBV28
d_call: NA
j_call: TRBJ1-5
clone_size: few
cdr3_nt: TGTGCCAGCAGCTCACAGCAGGGGTCCCAGCATTTT
cdr3_aa: CASSSQQGSQHF

v_call: TRBV6-2/TRBV6-3
d_call: TRBD2
j_call: TRBJ2-5
clone_size: NA
cdr3_nt: TGTGCCAGCAGGGGACTAGCGGGGTCGGGAGAGACCCAGTACTTC
cdr3_aa: CASRGLAGSGETQYF

v_call: TRBV5-4
d_call: NA
j_call: TRBJ1-2
clone_size: NA
cdr3_nt: TGTGCCAGCAGCTTGCCTCCCGCTGGGGACTATGGCTACACCTTC
cdr3_aa: CASSLPPAGDYGYTF

v_call: TRBV27
d_call: TRBD1
j_call: TRBJ2-1
clone_size: NA
cdr3_nt: TGTGCCAGCAGTTTCGGACAGGGGATTTACAATGAGCAGTTCTTC
cdr3_aa: CASSFGQGIYNEQFF

v_call: TRBV12-3/TRBV12-4
d_call: NA
j_call: TRBJ2-7
clone_size: NA
cdr3_nt: TGTGCCAGCAACATATTCGGGCGGAGTGGAGGGGAGCAGTACTTC
cdr3_aa: CASNIFGRSGGEQYF

v_call: TRBV5-6
d_call: NA
j_call: TRBJ1-6
clone_size: NA
cdr3_nt: TGTGCCAGCAGCCTCAGAGTTGCACCCCTCCACTTT
cdr3_aa: CASSLRVAPLHF

v_call: TRBV12-3/TRBV12-4
d_call: NA
j_call: TRBJ1-2
clone_size: medium-sized
cdr3_nt: TGTGCCAGCAGTTGGGTGAACTATGGCTACACCTTC
cdr3_aa: CASSWVNYGYTF

v_call: TRBV6-1
d_call: NA
j_call: TRBJ1-5
clone_size: NA
cdr3_nt: TGTGCCAGCACGCCCGGGACTTTTGATAGCAATCAGCCCCAGCATTTT
cdr3_aa: CASTPGTFDSNQPQHF

v_call: TRBV4-1
d_call: TRBD1
j_call: TRBJ1-2
clone_size: few
cdr3_nt: TGCGCCAGCAGCCAAGTTTTGCAGGGGGCCTATGGCTACACCTTC
cdr3_aa: CASSQVLQGAYGYTF

v_call: TRBV5-1
d_call: NA
j_call: TRBJ2-3
clone_size: few
cdr3_nt: TGCGCCAGCAGCCTAACTGCAATTCTGACCACCACAGATACGCAGTATTTT
cdr3_aa: CASSLTAILTTTDTQYF

v_call: TRBV4-3
d_call: TRBD2
j_call: TRBJ2-3
clone_size: NA
cdr3_nt: TGCGCCAGCAGCCAATTCCCTAGCGGGAGCACAGATACGCAGTATTTT
cdr3_aa: CASSQFPSGSTDTQYF

v_call: TRBV29-1
d_call: TRBD2
j_call: TRBJ2-1
clone_size: NA
cdr3_nt: TGCAGCGTCGAGTACCGACTAGCGGAGCCCCGTGAGCAGTTCTTC
cdr3_aa: CSVEYRLAEPREQFF

v_call: TRBV6-1
d_call: NA
j_call: TRBJ1-5
clone_size: few
cdr3_nt: TGTGCCAGCAGAAGGGACAACAATCAGCCCCAGCATTTT
cdr3_aa: CASRRDNNQPQHF

v_call: TRBV28
d_call: NA
j_call: TRBJ2-7
clone_size: many
cdr3_nt: TGTGCCAGCAGTTTTCGTGGGGACATGCAAGACTACGAGCAGTACTTC
cdr3_aa: CASSFRGDMQDYEQYF

v_call: TRBV5-1
d_call: TRBD2
j_call: TRBJ2-1
clone_size: NA
cdr3_nt: TGCGCCAGTAGCGCCTCGGGAGGCCTTTACAATGAGCAGTTCTTC
cdr3_aa: CASSASGGLYNEQFF

v_call: TRBV20-1
d_call: NA
j_call: TRBJ2-7
clone_size: few
cdr3_nt: TGCAGTGCCAGGACAGATCTAGCAAGCGAGCAGTACTTC
cdr3_aa: CSARTDLASEQYF

v_call: TRBV5-4
d_call: NA
j_call: TRBJ1-5
clone_size: NA
cdr3_nt: TGTGCCAGCAGCTTGGACCAAGAGCAGCCCCAGCATTTT
cdr3_aa: CASSLDQEQPQHF

v_call: TRBV29-1
d_call: NA
j_call: TRBJ1-2
clone_size: few
cdr3_nt: TGCAGCGTCGAGAAGACGGATGGCTACACCTTC
cdr3_aa: CSVEKTDGYTF

v_call: TRBV20-1
d_call: NA
j_call: TRBJ2-7
clone_size: NA
cdr3_nt: TGCAGTGCTCCCGGGGAGGCCCCCTACGAGCAGTACTTC
cdr3_aa: CSAPGEAPYEQYF

v_call: TRBV7-2
d_call: NA
j_call: TRBJ2-3
clone_size: few
cdr3_nt: TGTGCCAGCAGCCTGGAGCGGGCAAAAGTAGCAGATACGCAGTATTTT
cdr3_aa: CASSLERAKVADTQYF

v_call: TRBV29-1
d_call: NA
j_call: TRBJ2-1
clone_size: many
cdr3_nt: TGCAGCGGCTCCCGGGACCCAATCAATGAGCAGTTCTTC
cdr3_aa: CSGSRDPINEQFF

v_call: TRBV5-1
d_call: NA
j_call: TRBJ2-6
clone_size: NA
cdr3_nt: TGCGCCAGCAGCTTGGAACCGAGCTCTGGGGCCAACGTCCTGACTTTC
cdr3_aa: CASSLEPSSGANVLTF

v_call: TRBV12-3/TRBV12-4
d_call: NA
j_call: TRBJ2-5
clone_size: few
cdr3_nt: TGTGCCAGCAGGGCGACGGACCAAGAGACCCAGTACTTC
cdr3_aa: CASRATDQETQYF

v_call: TRBV7-3
d_call: NA
j_call: TRBJ2-2
clone_size: NA
cdr3_nt: TGTGCCAGCAGCTTAAAGGGGTCCGGGGAGCTGTTTTTT
cdr3_aa: CASSLKGSGELFF

v_call: TRBV12-3/TRBV12-4
d_call: NA
j_call: TRBJ1-3
clone_size: NA
cdr3_nt: TGTGCCAGCAGTCCACGGGGGGGTTCTGGAAACACCATATATTTT
cdr3_aa: CASSPRGGSGNTIYF

v_call: TRBV30
d_call: NA
j_call: TRBJ1-1
clone_size: NA
cdr3_nt: TGTGCCTGGATCCCGGGACAGAACACTGAAGCTTTCTTT
cdr3_aa: CAWIPGQNTEAFF

v_call: TRBV12-3/TRBV12-4
d_call: NA
j_call: TRBJ1-3
clone_size: few
cdr3_nt: TGTGCCAGCAGTTCCCCGTTACACTCTGGAAACACCATATATTTT
cdr3_aa: CASSSPLHSGNTIYF

v_call: TRBV18
d_call: NA
j_call: TRBJ2-7
clone_size: many
cdr3_nt: TGTGCCAGCTCACCCAACCCCTACGAGCAGTACTTC
cdr3_aa: CASSPNPYEQYF

v_call: TRBV20-1
d_call: TRBD1
j_call: TRBJ1-3
clone_size: NA
cdr3_nt: TGCAGTAGTGACAGGGGGCTAGGAAACACCATATATTTT
cdr3_aa: CSSDRGLGNTIYF

v_call: TRBV28
d_call: NA
j_call: TRBJ2-1
clone_size: few
cdr3_nt: TGTGCCAGCAGTCAAGAGTTTAGCTCCTACAATGAGCAGTTCTTC
cdr3_aa: CASSQEFSSYNEQFF

v_call: TRBV30
d_call: NA
j_call: TRBJ2-7
clone_size: many
cdr3_nt: TGTGCCTGGAGTGTAGGGTCGGACGCCTCCTACGAGCAGTACTTC
cdr3_aa: CAWSVGSDASYEQYF

v_call: TRBV6-6
d_call: NA
j_call: TRBJ1-2
clone_size: NA
cdr3_nt: TGTGCCAGCAGCTATAATCTGCGGGGGCTACTTCTTGATGGCTACACCTTC
cdr3_aa: CASSYNLRGLLLDGYTF

v_call: TRBV27
d_call: NA
j_call: TRBJ1-3
clone_size: NA
cdr3_nt: TGTGCCAGCAGTCCCACACTCTCTGGAAACACCATATATTTT
cdr3_aa: CASSPTLSGNTIYF

v_call: TRBV7-2
d_call: NA
j_call: TRBJ2-3
clone_size: NA
cdr3_nt: TGTGCCAGCAGCTTAGGGGGGTTAGCTAGCACAGATACGCAGTATTTT
cdr3_aa: CASSLGGLASTDTQYF

v_call: TRBV19
d_call: NA
j_call: TRBJ1-5
clone_size: few
cdr3_nt: TGTGCCAGTAGTAAAACGGAAAATCAGCCCCAGCATTTT
cdr3_aa: CASSKTENQPQHF

v_call: TRBV6-5
d_call: NA
j_call: TRBJ2-7
clone_size: few
cdr3_nt: TGTGCCAGCAGTAACTCCGGGACAGCGGGATACGAGCAGTACTTC
cdr3_aa: CASSNSGTAGYEQYF

v_call: TRBV27
d_call: NA
j_call: TRBJ2-7
clone_size: NA
cdr3_nt: TGTGCCAGCAGTTTTTCGGCAGGCGCCTACGAGCAGTACTTC
cdr3_aa: CASSFSAGAYEQYF

v_call: TRBV15
d_call: NA
j_call: TRBJ2-5
clone_size: few
cdr3_nt: TGTGCCACCAGCCAGTGGACCGAACAAGAGACCCAGTACTTC
cdr3_aa: CATSQWTEQETQYF